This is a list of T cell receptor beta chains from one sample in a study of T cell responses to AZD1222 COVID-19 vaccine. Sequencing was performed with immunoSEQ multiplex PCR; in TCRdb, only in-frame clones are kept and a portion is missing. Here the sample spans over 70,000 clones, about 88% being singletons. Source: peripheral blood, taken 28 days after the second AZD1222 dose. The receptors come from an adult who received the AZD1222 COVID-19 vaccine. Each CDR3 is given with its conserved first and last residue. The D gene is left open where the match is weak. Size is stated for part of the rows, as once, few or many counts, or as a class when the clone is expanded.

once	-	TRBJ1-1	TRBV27	CASIRNTEAFF	TGTGCCAGCATCCGGAACACTGAAGCTTTCTTT
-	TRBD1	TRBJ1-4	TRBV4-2	CASSRTDRGEKLFF	TGTGCCAGCAGCCGCACGGACAGGGGAGAAAAACTGTTTTTT
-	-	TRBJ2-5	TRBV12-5	CASGPRPGARETQYF	TGTGCTAGTGGTCCCCGGCCGGGGGCCCGGGAGACCCAGTACTTC
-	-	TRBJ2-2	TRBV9	CASSSQGLNTGELFF	TGTGCCAGCAGCTCACAGGGCCTGAACACCGGGGAGCTGTTTTTT
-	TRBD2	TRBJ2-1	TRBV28	CASSPPGGPPYNEQFF	TGTGCCAGCAGTCCCCCGGGGGGGCCCCCCTACAATGAGCAGTTCTTC
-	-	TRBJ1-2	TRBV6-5	CASSYFRGAKGYTF	TGTGCCAGCAGTTACTTCCGGGGGGCTAAGGGCTACACCTTC
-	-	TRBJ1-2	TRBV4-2	CASSQDETGDHRGYTF	TGTGCCAGCAGCCAAGATGAAACGGGGGATCATCGAGGCTACACCTTC
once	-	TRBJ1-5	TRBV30	CAWSLPATVNQPQHF	TGTGCCTGGAGTCTTCCGGCGACTGTAAATCAGCCCCAGCATTTT
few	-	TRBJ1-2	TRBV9	CASSVGQGRYGYTF	TGTGCCAGCAGCGTTGGCCAGGGACGATACGGCTACACCTTC
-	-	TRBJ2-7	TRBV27	CASSFPGRGIYEQYF	TGTGCCAGCAGTTTCCCGGGCCGTGGGATCTACGAGCAGTACTTC
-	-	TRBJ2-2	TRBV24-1	CATSEPPGAGNTGELFF	TGTGCCACCAGTGAACCCCCTGGGGCCGGGAACACCGGGGAGCTGTTTTTT
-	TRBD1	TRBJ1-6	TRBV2	CASSPTTGDRSPLHF	TGTGCCAGCAGTCCTACGACAGGGGATCGTTCACCCCTCCACTTT
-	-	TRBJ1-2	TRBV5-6	CASSLAPNYGYTF	TGTGCCAGCAGCTTGGCCCCGAACTATGGCTACACCTTC
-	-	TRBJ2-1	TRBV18	CASSTLTGASATSGTYNEQFF	TGTGCCAGCTCAACACTAACGGGGGCTAGCGCCACTTCGGGGACCTACAATGAGCAGTTCTTC
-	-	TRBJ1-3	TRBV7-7	CASSQGDPRASGNTIYF	TGTGCCAGCAGCCAAGGGGACCCCAGGGCCTCTGGAAACACCATATATTTT
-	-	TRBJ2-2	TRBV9	CASSSQLRDAYTGELFF	TGTGCCAGCAGCTCTCAACTCCGGGACGCCTACACCGGGGAGCTGTTTTTT
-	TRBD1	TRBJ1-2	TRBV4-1	CASSDRGLVYGYTF	TGCGCCAGCTCGGACAGGGGGCTTGTCTATGGCTACACCTTC
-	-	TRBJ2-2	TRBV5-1	CASSLGREANTGELFF	TGCGCCAGCAGCTTGGGCAGGGAAGCGAACACCGGGGAGCTGTTTTTT
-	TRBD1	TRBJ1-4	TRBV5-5	CASSLGDLGQLEKLFF	TGTGCCAGCAGCCTTGGGGACCTGGGACAGCTCGAAAAACTGTTTTTT
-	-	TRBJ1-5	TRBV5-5	CASSLASGPNQPQHF	TGTGCCAGCAGCTTGGCAAGCGGCCCGAATCAGCCCCAGCATTTT
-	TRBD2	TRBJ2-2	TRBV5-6	CASSWGLAGSNTGELFF	TGTGCCAGCAGCTGGGGACTAGCGGGGTCGAACACCGGGGAGCTGTTTTTT
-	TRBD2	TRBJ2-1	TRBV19	CASSARTSGGRYNEQFF	TGTGCCAGTAGTGCTCGGACTAGCGGGGGACGATACAATGAGCAGTTCTTC
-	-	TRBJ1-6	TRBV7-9	CASSPTQGIRHLSPLHF	TGTGCCAGCAGCCCCACTCAGGGGATAAGACACCTTTCACCCCTCCACTTT
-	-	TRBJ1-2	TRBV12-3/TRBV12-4	CASSLVGIGYTF	TGTGCCAGCAGTTTGGTGGGGATTGGCTACACCTTC
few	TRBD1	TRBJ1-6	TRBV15	CATSFGDRDNSPLHF	TGTGCCACCAGCTTCGGGGACAGAGATAATTCACCCCTCCACTTT
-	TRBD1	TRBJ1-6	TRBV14	CASSQPGTGLSPLHF	TGTGCCAGCAGCCAACCCGGGACAGGGCTCTCACCCCTCCACTTT
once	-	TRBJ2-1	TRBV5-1	CASSLGISANEQFF	TGCGCCAGCAGCTTGGGGATTAGCGCCAATGAGCAGTTCTTC
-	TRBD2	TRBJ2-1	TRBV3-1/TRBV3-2	CASSLRLAETLYNEQFF	TGTGCCAGCAGCCTCCGACTAGCGGAGACTTTATACAATGAGCAGTTCTTC
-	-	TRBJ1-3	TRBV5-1	CASSFPGDTIYF	TGCGCCAGCAGCTTCCCTGGGGACACCATATATTTT
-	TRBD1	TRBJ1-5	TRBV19	CASSPGTAGYQPQHF	TGTGCCAGTAGTCCCGGGACAGCGGGCTATCAGCCCCAGCATTTT
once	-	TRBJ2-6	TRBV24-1	CATSGRDGANVLTF	TGTGCCACCAGTGGGAGGGACGGGGCCAACGTCCTGACTTTC
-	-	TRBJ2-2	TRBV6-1	CASSDLPGAGELFF	TGTGCCAGCAGTGATTTACCGGGAGCCGGGGAGCTGTTTTTT
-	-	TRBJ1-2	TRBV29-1	CSVDRGLLSYTF	TGCAGCGTTGACCGGGGCCTTTTATCGTACACCTTC
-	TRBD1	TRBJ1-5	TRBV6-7	CHQGAYQPQHF	TGTCATCAGGGGGCCTATCAGCCCCAGCATTTT
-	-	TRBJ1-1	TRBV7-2	CASSPSGVGTEAFF	TGTGCCAGCAGCCCCTCAGGGGTTGGGACTGAAGCTTTCTTT
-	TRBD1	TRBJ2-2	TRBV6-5	CASSYDRALTGELFF	TGTGCCAGCAGTTACGACAGGGCCCTAACCGGGGAGCTGTTTTTT
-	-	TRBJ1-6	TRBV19	CASSLESGSSYNSPLHF	TGTGCCAGTAGCCTAGAATCAGGAAGCTCCTATAATTCACCCCTCCACTTT
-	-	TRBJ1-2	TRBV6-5	CASNRQLSGYGYTF	TGTGCCAGCAATCGCCAGCTAAGTGGCTATGGCTACACCTTC
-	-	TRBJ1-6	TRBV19	CASNVREGSPLHF	TGTGCCAGTAACGTCAGGGAAGGTTCACCCCTCCACTTT
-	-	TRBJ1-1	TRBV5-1	CASSLTGPNTEAFF	TGCGCCAGCAGCTTGACAGGGCCCAACACTGAAGCTTTCTTT
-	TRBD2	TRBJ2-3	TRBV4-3	CASSPSLPSGGSTDTQYF	TGCGCCAGCAGCCCGTCTCTACCTAGCGGGGGGAGCACAGATACGCAGTATTTT
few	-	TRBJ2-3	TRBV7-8	CASSRFLEIAGKDTQYF	-
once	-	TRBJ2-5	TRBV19	CASSITGSETQYF	TGTGCCAGTAGTATAACAGGATCAGAGACCCAGTACTTC
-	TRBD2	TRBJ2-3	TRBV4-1	CASSQVHLTSGTDTQYF	TGCGCCAGCAGCCAAGTCCACCTGACTAGCGGCACAGATACGCAGTATTTT
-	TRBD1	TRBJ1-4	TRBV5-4	CASSLELPGRGVEKLFF	TGTGCCAGCAGCTTGGAGCTTCCGGGCAGGGGGGTTGAAAAACTGTTTTTT
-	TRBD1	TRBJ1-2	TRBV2	CARTGIGGGYTF	TGTGCCAGGACAGGGATTGGCGGGGGCTACACCTTC
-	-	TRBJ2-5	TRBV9	CASSPRPDHPGTQYF	TGTGCCAGCAGCCCCCGTCCTGACCACCCAGGGACCCAGTACTTC
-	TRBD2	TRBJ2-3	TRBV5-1	CASRLAATDTQYF	TGCGCCAGCAGACTAGCGGCCACAGATACGCAGTATTTT
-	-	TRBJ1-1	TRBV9	CASSVARGTEAFF	TGTGCCAGCAGCGTAGCCCGGGGCACTGAAGCTTTCTTT
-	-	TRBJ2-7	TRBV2	CASRVRDKGSYEQYF	TGTGCCAGCAGGGTCCGGGACAAGGGGTCCTACGAGCAGTACTTC
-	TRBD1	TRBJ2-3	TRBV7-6	CASSLAPRQGDTDTQYF	TGTGCCAGCAGCTTAGCCCCCAGACAGGGGGACACAGATACGCAGTATTTT
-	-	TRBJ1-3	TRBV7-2	CASSRSRSGPAVGNTIYF	TGTGCCAGCAGCCGCTCGCGATCGGGTCCCGCGGTTGGAAACACCATATATTTT
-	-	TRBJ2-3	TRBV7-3	CASSLTPIFTDTQYF	TGTGCCAGCAGCTTAACCCCTATCTTCACAGATACGCAGTATTTT